The 28 T cell receptor beta chains below all came from one sample that was sequenced in a study of human T cells and chemical hapten exposure. TCRdb fed the RACE reads into MiXCR, producing one record per CDR3 protein. The sample carries roughly 120,000 distinct CDR3 sequences, about 12% recorded once. Time point defined: patch test 1, 2 weeks after DPC sensitization. Treatment specified: therapeutic diphenylcyclopropenone sensitization with weekly scalp DPC. Here the sequenced sample was whole blood, taken in connection with sensitization to the hapten diphenylcyclopropenone (DPC). These receptors were obtained from a woman between 50 and 59 years old with alopecia areata. Some clones in this sample may be carry-over from other donors' samples.

This clonotype has a count of ten or more. The J gene is TRBJ2-7, the V gene TRBV28; D tentatively reads TRBD1 or TRBD2 (5 bases each). V lost 3 bases and J 2 bases, leaving 8 bases between the germline ends. Germline-derived CDR1 and CDR2 are MDHEN and SYDVKM. CDR3 length: 13 residues. CDR3 sequence: CASSLSGPYEQYF. The CDR3 DNA sequence: TGTGCCAGCAGTTTGTCGGGACCCTACGAGCAGTACTTC. Together with reference TRBV28 and TRBJ2-7, the CDR3 gives the full variable domain: DVKVTQSSRYLVKRTGEKVFLECVQDMDHENMFWYRQDPGLGLRLIYFSYDVKMKEKGDIPEGYSVSREKKERFSLILESASTNQTSMYLCASSLSGPYEQYFGPGTRLTVT.

This clonotype was counted at least ten times. The V call is TRBV13, the J call TRBJ2-1; unclear D gene. Germline V CDR1 and CDR2: PRHDT, FYEKMQ (reference sequence). V was trimmed by 8 bases and J by 9 bases, leaving 8 bases between them. This CDR3 spans 10 amino acids. The CDR3 DNA reads TGTGCCAGCTCTGGTACTGAGCAGTTCTTC. It codes for CASSGTEQFF.

Note on this clonotype: Because it lacks the conserved phenylalanine or tryptophan at the end, this CDR3 is likely a read error. This chain uses TRBV25-1 with TRBJ2-5, with unresolved D. Germline V lookup: CDR1 MGHDK, CDR2 SYGVNS. This CDR3 comprises 16 residues. The V and J ends lost 4 bases and 2 bases respectively, with 17 bases between them. Written as DNA, the CDR3 is TGTGCCAGCAGTGTCGCTGGGCCTTGGCGACAAGAGACCCAGTACCTC. This codes for CASSVAGPWRQETQYL.

The gene calls are TRBV3-1 and TRBJ2-4; maybe TRBD2 (5 bases). V shed 4 bases and J shed 7 bases, with 8 bases lying between them. Germline loops: CDR1 LGHDT, CDR2 YNNKEL (reference sequence). CDR3 length: 12 residues. The CDR3 here is CASSRGLNIQYF. The CDR3 nucleotides are TGTGCCAGCAGCCGAGGACTGAACATTCAGTACTTC.

This clonotype has more than one count but fewer than ten. The chain uses TRBV19 and TRBJ2-5; TRBD2 agrees at 14 bases. V dropped 9 bases and J dropped 6; count of bases not matched to a gene: 12. The CDR3 is 16 amino acids. The germline V gene has CDR1 LNHDA and CDR2 SQIVND (reference sequence). The CDR3 DNA sequence: TGTGCCAGCCGACCGGGACTAGCGGGAGACTGGCAGACCCAGTACTTC. Its protein product is CASRPGLAGDWQTQYF.

Many counts were recorded for this clonotype. This chain connects TRBV6-2 or TRBV6-3 to TRBJ1-6; D ambiguous. V was clipped by 5 bases and J by 6 bases, with 8 bases between them. The CDR3 consists of 13 residues. Per germline, CDR1 MNHEY and CDR2 SVGEGT. For the CDR3, the DNA is TGTGCCAGCAGTCGGGGTTTTAATTCACCCCTCCACTTT. Residues: CASSRGFNSPLHF.

Here the CDR3 DNA reads TGTGCCAGCAGTTCCCACCCCGGACAGGGAAGTCCCTACGAGCAGTACTTC. Translation gives CASSSHPGQGSPYEQYF. V gene TRBV6-2 or TRBV6-3 combines with J gene TRBJ2-7, with 8 bases identical to TRBD1. CDR1 is MNHEY, CDR2 SVGEGT, per germline. V lost 4 bases to trimming and J lost 2 bases; unmatched junction nucleotides: 13. The CDR3 spans 17 residues.

This clonotype was found many times. The chain links TRBV29-1 to TRBJ1-2; 8 positions agree with TRBD1. V shed 0 bases, J shed 5 bases, and the junction held 5 bases outside the gene matches. The CDR3 length is 14 residues. CDR1 SQVTM and CDR2 ANQGSEA come from the germline V gene. The CDR3, as DNA: TGCAGCGTTGAAGATACGGGACAGGAGTATGGCTACACCTTC. Protein product: CSVEDTGQEYGYTF.

This clonotype was seen a handful of times. This sequence joins TRBV12-3 or TRBV12-4 and TRBJ2-2; 7 nucleotides align to TRBD1. The CDR3 length is 12 residues. The CDR3 DNA sequence: TGTGCTAAGGGACAGACCACCGGGGAGCTGTTTTTT. Its translation: CAKGQTTGELFF.

The rearrangement uses TRBV14 and TRBJ2-2; the match to TRBD1 covers 7 bases. The CDR3 has 16 amino acids. Germline CDR1 and CDR2: SGHDN and FVKESK. J gave up 2 bases and V 5 bases, and 8 bases lay outside the gene matches. In nucleotides, the CDR3 is TGTGCCAGCAGCTCGCTCAGGGGGTCCAACACCGGGGAGCTGTTTTTT. It encodes CASSSLRGSNTGELFF. The full variable domain, its missing parts supplied by reference TRBV14 and TRBJ2-2, is EAGVTQFPSHSVIEKGQTVTLRCDPISGHDNLYWYRRVMGKEIKFLLHFVKESKQDESGMPNNRFLAERTGGTYSTLKVQPAELEDSGVYFCASSSLRGSNTGELFFGEGSRLTVL.

The chain is built from TRBV2 and TRBJ2-3; 11 bases are a match to TRBD1. The V segment lost 6 bases and the J segment 4 bases; nucleotides outside the gene matches: 0. The CDR3 length is 13 residues. Germline V gene sequence: CDR1 SNHLY, CDR2 FYNNEI. The CDR3 loop is CASRGQGADTQYF. CDR3 sequence (DNA): TGTGCCAGCAGGGGACAGGGGGCAGATACGCAGTATTTT.

This clonotype rates as medium-sized (0.01 to 0.1%). The CDR3: CASSLFKLAGGTETQYF. The CDR3 DNA sequence: TGTGCCAGCAGCTTATTTAAGCTAGCGGGAGGTACGGAGACCCAGTACTTC. V gene TRBV7-8 combines with J gene TRBJ2-5; 11 bases align to TRBD2. The CDR3 is 17 residues long. Germline V lookup: CDR1 SGHVS, CDR2 FQNEAQ. Trimming cost V 2 bases and J 5 bases; bases outside gene matches: 10.

This clonotype was observed a few times. This rearrangement joins TRBV7-6 to TRBJ2-1; 11 positions agree with TRBD2. In germline, CDR1 is SGHVS, CDR2 FNYEAQ. The CDR3 spans 19 residues. V lost 5 bases to trimming and J lost 2 bases; unmatched junction nucleotides: 14. CDR3 in DNA: TGTGCCAGCAGCCCTCTGGGGACTAGCGGAAGTAAAGCCTACAATGAGCAGTTCTTC. Amino acids: CASSPLGTSGSKAYNEQFF.

The CDR3 DNA follows: TGTGCCAGCAGTTCTCACATGTCTGGGGCCAACGTCCTGACTTTC. It yields the protein CASSSHMSGANVLTF. The J gene is TRBJ2-6, the V gene TRBV6-6; D ambiguous. The CDR3 is made up of 15 amino acids. The V end was cut by 4 bases, the J end by 1 base, with 8 bases between. The germline V gene encodes CDR1 MNHNY and CDR2 SVGAGI (reference sequence).

V usage is TRBV10-1 and J usage is TRBJ2-2; D unresolved. V was pared by 5 bases and J by 0 bases, with 7 bases between. Germline V lookup: CDR1 WNHNN, CDR2 SYGVQD (reference sequence). The CDR3 sequence is 14 residues long. CDR3 region: CASSMLANTGELFF. The DNA for the CDR3 is TGCGCCAGCAGTATGCTAGCGAACACCGGGGAGCTGTTTTTT.

The genes are TRBV6-1 and TRBJ1-3; 10 bases map to TRBD1. Germline loops: CDR1 MNHNS, CDR2 SASEGT. The CDR3 covers 15 residues. Unmatched junction bases numbered 4, after V lost 6 bases and J lost 2 bases. The CDR3 protein is CASRLGQGPGNTIYF. DNA of the CDR3: TGTGCCAGCAGGCTGGGACAGGGGCCTGGAAACACCATATATTTT.

This sequence joins TRBV12-3 or TRBV12-4 and TRBJ1-1, with 9 bases fitting TRBD1. Trimming removed 5 bases from V and 4 bases from J; junction bases left unmatched: 5. The CDR3 runs to 14 residues. This CDR3 reads CASSPGQGSTEAFF. The CDR3, as DNA: TGTGCCAGCAGTCCCGGACAGGGGTCCACTGAAGCTTTCTTT.

This clonotype was observed a few times. This rearrangement joins TRBV18 to TRBJ1-4; the match to TRBD1 covers 9 bases. This CDR3 has 15 amino acids. After removal of 3 bases from V and 7 bases from J, the junction contained 6 bases not matched to a gene. Germline V gene sequence: CDR1 KGHSH, CDR2 LQKENI. In DNA, the CDR3 is TGTGCCAGCTCACCTGGAGCGGACAGGGGTGAAAAACTGTTTTTT. This encodes CASSPGADRGEKLFF.

This clonotype came up a few times. This chain uses TRBV2 with TRBJ1-6; D gene unclear. Germline loops: CDR1 SNHLY, CDR2 FYNNEI. This CDR3 has 15 amino acids. Deletions cut 1 base from V and 3 bases from J, with 7 bases between. The CDR3 DNA reads as TGTGCCAGCAGTGAAGGCACCAGCTATAATTCACCCCTCCACTTT. Protein: CASSEGTSYNSPLHF.

This clonotype was picked up many times. This sequence joins TRBV28 and TRBJ2-4; D may be TRBD1 (5 bases). Trimming shortened V by 11 bases and J by 8 bases, and 19 bases separated the two germline ends. This CDR3 spans 13 amino acids. Germline CDR1 MDHEN, CDR2 SYDVKM. CDR3 in amino acids: CALRPQGRHIQYF. Written as DNA, the CDR3 is TGTGCCCTTCGACCCCAGGGTAGGCACATTCAGTACTTC.

Remarks on this clonotype: At one end, the junction sequence differs from germline, possibly due to a read error. The J gene is TRBJ2-3, the V gene TRBV29-1; 9 bases fit TRBD2. The CDR3 has 12 amino acids. Germline V gene lookup returns CDR1 SQVTM and CDR2 ANQGSEA. DNA of the CDR3: TGCAGCGTTGAATTTCGAGGGAGCGGGGGGAATTTT. This gives the protein CSVEFRGSGGNF.

This clonotype has only a few counts. This chain uses TRBV6-5 with TRBJ1-6; maybe TRBD1 (5 bases). In germline, CDR1 is MNHEY, CDR2 SVGAGI. The CDR3 is 14 amino acids. Trimming removed 4 bases at V and 8 bases at J, with 12 bases between. The CDR3 bases are TGTGCCAGCAGTTCGGGGGGGGGTTATTCACCCCTCCACTTT. Encoded protein: CASSSGGGYSPLHF.

This clonotype was found many times. The chain joins TRBV19 to TRBJ2-1; D is ambiguous. V was clipped by 4 bases and J by 0 bases, with 10 bases between them. Looked up from germline, CDR1 is LNHDA and CDR2 is SQIVND (reference sequence). The CDR3 contains 15 residues. CDR3 sequence reads: CASSTHTSSYNEQFF. DNA of the CDR3: TGTGCCAGTAGTACACACACGAGCTCCTACAATGAGCAGTTCTTC.

The chain couples TRBV6-1 to TRBJ2-1; maybe TRBD2 (5 bases). This CDR3 spans 13 amino acids. V was cut by 5 bases and J by 6 bases, with 11 bases left in between. Germline CDR1 MNHNS, CDR2 SASEGT. In DNA, the CDR3 is TGTGCCAGCAGTCAGCGGTACCTCAATGAGCAGTTCTTC. This encodes CASSQRYLNEQFF.

This chain links TRBV24-1 with TRBJ1-1; 7 positions match TRBD1. The J segment lost 8 bases and the V segment lost 2 bases, leaving 7 bases of the junction unmatched. Germline V lookup: CDR1 KGHDR, CDR2 SFDVKD. CDR3 size: 14 residues. CDR3 region: CATSDWGTEGEAFF. CDR3 DNA: TGTGCCACCAGTGATTGGGGGACAGAAGGAGAAGCTTTCTTT.

At least ten counts were recorded for this clonotype. The chain recombines TRBV28 with TRBJ1-1, with a weak D call TRBD1 (6 bases). Germline loops: CDR1 MDHEN, CDR2 SYDVKM. Trimming removed 8 bases at V and 0 bases at J, with 16 bases between. The CDR3 runs to 15 residues. For the CDR3, the DNA is TGTGCCAGCTCCGAGGGGGGAGGGCTGAACACTGAAGCTTTCTTT. The encoded protein is CASSEGGGLNTEAFF.

This clonotype has more than one count but fewer than ten. The chain links TRBV2 to TRBJ2-2; 8 bases align to TRBD1. Trimming took 6 bases from V and 3 from J; bases not matched to a gene: 3. The CDR3 covers 14 residues. Germline V CDR1 and CDR2: SNHLY, FYNNEI. CDR3 sequence: CASRDRGDTGELFF. For the CDR3, the DNA is TGTGCCAGCAGAGACAGGGGTGACACCGGGGAGCTGTTTTTT.

This clonotype came up a few times. The chain couples TRBV2 to TRBJ2-5, with 9 bases aligning to TRBD1. The trim removed 7 bases at V and 4 bases at J, leaving 13 bases unmatched. This CDR3 contains 16 residues. CDR1 and CDR2 (germline): SNHLY, FYNNEI. The CDR3, as DNA: TGTGCCAGCACTACGGGGGACAGGGTGCGAGCAGAGACCCAGTACTTC. It is translated as CASTTGDRVRAETQYF.